This TCR beta chain was sequenced for a study of shared clonotypes between healthy human individuals. Study summary: The plates for each donor numbered three CD4 naive, three CD4 memory, two CD8 naive and one CD8 memory. Study results and caveats: Larger estimated richness was generally seen in naive subsets than in memory subsets. Several donors shared around 5% of their naive CD4 clonotypes.

CD8 cells classed as naive were CD45RO-negative and positively selected for CCR7, excluding terminally differentiated effector memory CD45RA+ cells. A note on this clone: The antigen is unknown.

The data were produced by immunoSEQ multiplex PCR, yet TCRdb's version contains in-frame clones alone and is incomplete. This sample has a few hundred thousand clones, with just under 97% found just once. This CDR3 spans 16 amino acids. Germline trimming cut 5 bases from V and 0 bases from J; bases unmatched to any gene: 8. Germline V gives CDR1 SEHNR, CDR2 FQNEAQ (reference sequence). Sequencing used naive CD8+ T cells sorted from blood. This rearrangement joins TRBV7-9 to TRBJ2-3, with 7 bases matching TRBD2. This TCR derives from a woman aged 25 to 45 in good health. DNA of the CDR3: TGTGCCAGCAGCCCAAGTTGGCGGGAGAGCACAGATACGCAGTATTTT. It encodes CASSPSWRESTDTQYF.